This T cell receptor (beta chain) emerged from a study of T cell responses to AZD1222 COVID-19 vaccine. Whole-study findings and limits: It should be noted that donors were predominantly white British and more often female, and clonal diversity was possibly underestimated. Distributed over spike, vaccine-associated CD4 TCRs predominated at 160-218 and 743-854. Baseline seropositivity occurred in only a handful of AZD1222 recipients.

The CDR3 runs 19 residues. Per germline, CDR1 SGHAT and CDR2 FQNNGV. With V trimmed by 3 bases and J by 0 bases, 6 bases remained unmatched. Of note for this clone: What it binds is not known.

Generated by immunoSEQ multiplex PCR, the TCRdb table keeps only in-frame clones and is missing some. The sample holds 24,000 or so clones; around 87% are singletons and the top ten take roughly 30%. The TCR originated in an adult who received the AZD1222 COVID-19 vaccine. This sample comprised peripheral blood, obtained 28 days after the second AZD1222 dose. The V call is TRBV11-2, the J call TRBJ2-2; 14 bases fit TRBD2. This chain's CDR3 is CASSFGTSGSSANTGELFF. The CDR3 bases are TGTGCCAGCAGCTTCGGGACTAGCGGGAGTTCGGCGAACACCGGGGAGCTGTTTTTT.